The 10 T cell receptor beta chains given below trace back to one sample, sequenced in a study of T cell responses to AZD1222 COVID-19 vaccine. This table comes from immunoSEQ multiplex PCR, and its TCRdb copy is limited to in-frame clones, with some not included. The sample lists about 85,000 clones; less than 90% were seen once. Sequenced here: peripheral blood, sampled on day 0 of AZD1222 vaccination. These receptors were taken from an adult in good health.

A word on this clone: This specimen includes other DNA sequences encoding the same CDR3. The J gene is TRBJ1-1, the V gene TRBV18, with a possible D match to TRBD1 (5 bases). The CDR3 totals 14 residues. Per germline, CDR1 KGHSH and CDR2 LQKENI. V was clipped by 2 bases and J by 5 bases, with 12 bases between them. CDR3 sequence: CASSPTGGKTEAFF. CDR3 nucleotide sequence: TGTGCCAGCTCACCAACGGGGGGGAAGACTGAAGCTTTCTTT.

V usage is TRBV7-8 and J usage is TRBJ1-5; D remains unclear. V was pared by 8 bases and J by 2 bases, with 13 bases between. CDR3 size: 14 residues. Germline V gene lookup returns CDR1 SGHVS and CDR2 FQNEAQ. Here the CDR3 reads CASRRAGGNQPQHF. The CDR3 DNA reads TGTGCCAGCCGCAGAGCGGGCGGCAATCAGCCCCAGCATTTT.

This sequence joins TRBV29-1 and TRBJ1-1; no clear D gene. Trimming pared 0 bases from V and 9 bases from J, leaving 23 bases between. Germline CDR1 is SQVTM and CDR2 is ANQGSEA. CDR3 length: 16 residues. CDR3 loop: CSVEDSRTPIGRKAFF. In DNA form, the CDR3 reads TGCAGCGTTGAAGATAGTAGGACCCCGATTGGGAGGAAAGCTTTCTTT.

CDR3 coding DNA: TGTGCCAGCTCACCATTAGTAGCGGGAGAGTCAGATACGCAGTATTTT. This translates into CASSPLVAGESDTQYF. V gene TRBV18 combines with J gene TRBJ2-3; 9 nucleotides match TRBD2. The CDR3 is made up of 16 amino acids. With V trimmed by 2 bases and J by 4 bases, 7 bases remained unmatched. CDR1 and CDR2 (germline): KGHSH, LQKENI.

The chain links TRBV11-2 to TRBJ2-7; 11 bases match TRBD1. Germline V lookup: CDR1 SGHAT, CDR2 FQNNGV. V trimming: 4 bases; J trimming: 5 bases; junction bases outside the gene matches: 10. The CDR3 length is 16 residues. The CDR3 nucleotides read TGTGCCAGCAGCTCACCCAGGGACAGGGGGATCCACGAGCAGTACTTC. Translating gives CASSSPRDRGIHEQYF.

CDR3 nucleotides: TGCGCCAGCAGTGAGAGACCGCACGGAAACACCATATATTTT. Translating gives CASSERPHGNTIYF. This chain joins TRBV10-1 and TRBJ1-3; D gene unclear. Trimming cost V 2 bases and J 4 bases, with 9 bases left between them. Germline V gene sequence: CDR1 WNHNN, CDR2 SYGVQD (reference sequence). This CDR3 has 14 amino acids.

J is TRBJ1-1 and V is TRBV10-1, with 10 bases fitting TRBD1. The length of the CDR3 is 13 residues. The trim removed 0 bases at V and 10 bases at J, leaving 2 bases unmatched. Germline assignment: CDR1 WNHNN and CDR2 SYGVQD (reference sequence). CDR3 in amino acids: CASSESWTGGAFF. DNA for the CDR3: TGCGCCAGCAGTGAGTCCTGGACAGGGGGAGCTTTCTTT.

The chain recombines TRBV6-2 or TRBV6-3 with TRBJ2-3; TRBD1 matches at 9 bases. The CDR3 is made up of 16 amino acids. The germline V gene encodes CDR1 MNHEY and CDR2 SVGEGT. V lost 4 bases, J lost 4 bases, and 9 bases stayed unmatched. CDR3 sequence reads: CASSLFYRGRPDTQYF. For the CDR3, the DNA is TGTGCCAGCAGTTTATTTTACAGGGGGCGCCCAGATACGCAGTATTTT.

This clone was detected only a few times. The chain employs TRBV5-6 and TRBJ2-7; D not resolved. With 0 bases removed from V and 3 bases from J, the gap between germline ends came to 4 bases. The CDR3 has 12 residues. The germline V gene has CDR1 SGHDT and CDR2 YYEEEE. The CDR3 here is CASSLGGYEQYF. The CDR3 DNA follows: TGTGCCAGCAGCTTGGGAGGCTACGAGCAGTACTTC. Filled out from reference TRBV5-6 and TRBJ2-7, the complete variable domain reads DAGVTQSPTHLIKTRGQQVTLRCSPKSGHDTVSWYQQALGQGPQFIFQYYEEEERQRGNFPDRFSGHQFPNYSSELNVNALLLGDSALYLCASSLGGYEQYFGPGTRLTVT.

This CDR3 reads CASSFSGSGETQYF. The CDR3 DNA reads as TGCGCCAGCAGCTTTAGCGGGAGTGGAGAGACCCAGTACTTC. The V and J genes are TRBV5-1 and TRBJ2-5; TRBD2 matches 9 bases. This CDR3 is 14 amino acids long. V was clipped by 2 bases and J by 4 bases; unmatched bases: 3. Germline values: CDR1 SGHRS, CDR2 YFSETQ.